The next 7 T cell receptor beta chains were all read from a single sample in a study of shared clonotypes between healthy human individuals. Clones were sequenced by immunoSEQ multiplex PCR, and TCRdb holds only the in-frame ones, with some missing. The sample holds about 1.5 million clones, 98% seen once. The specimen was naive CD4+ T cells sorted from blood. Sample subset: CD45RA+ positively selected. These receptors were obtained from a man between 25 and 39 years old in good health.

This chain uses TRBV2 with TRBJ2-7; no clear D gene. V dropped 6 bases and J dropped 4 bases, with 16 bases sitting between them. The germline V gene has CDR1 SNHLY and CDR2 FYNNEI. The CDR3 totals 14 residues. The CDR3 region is CASRGPHRAYEQYF. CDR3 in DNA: TGTGCCAGCAGGGGCCCGCACCGAGCATACGAGCAGTACTTC.

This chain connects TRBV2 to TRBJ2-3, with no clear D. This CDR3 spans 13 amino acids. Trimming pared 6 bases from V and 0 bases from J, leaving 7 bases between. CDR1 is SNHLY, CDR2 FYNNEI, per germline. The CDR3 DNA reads TGTGCCAGCAGGGGTTCTAGCACAGATACGCAGTATTTT. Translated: CASRGSSTDTQYF. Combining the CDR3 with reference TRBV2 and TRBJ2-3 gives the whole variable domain EPEVTQTPSHQVTQMGQEVILRCVPISNHLYFYWYRQILGQKVEFLVSFYNNEISEKSEIFDDQFSVERPDGSNFTLKIRSTKLEDSAMYFCASRGSSTDTQYFGPGTRLTVL.

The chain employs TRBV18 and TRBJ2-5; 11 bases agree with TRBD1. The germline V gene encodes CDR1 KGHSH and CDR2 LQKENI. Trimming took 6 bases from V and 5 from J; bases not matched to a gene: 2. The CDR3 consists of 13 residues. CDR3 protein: CASSGTGGETQYF. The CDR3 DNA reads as TGTGCCAGCTCCGGGACAGGGGGGGAGACCCAGTACTTC.

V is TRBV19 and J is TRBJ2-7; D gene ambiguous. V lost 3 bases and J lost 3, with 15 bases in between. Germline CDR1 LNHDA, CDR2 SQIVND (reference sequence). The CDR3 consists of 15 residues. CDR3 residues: CASSIARRFVYEQYF. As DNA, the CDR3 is TGTGCCAGTAGTATTGCCAGGCGGTTTGTCTACGAGCAGTACTTC.

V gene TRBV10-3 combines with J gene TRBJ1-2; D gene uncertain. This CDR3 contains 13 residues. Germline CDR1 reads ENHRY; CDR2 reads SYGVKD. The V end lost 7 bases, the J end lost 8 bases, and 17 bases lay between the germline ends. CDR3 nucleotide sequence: TGTGCCATCACCGTAGGGCTTCTGGGAGGCTACACCTTC. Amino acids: CAITVGLLGGYTF.

The chain's CDR3 is CASSSTGTGKTNTEAFF. The CDR3 DNA follows: TGTGCCAGCAGTTCGACCGGGACAGGGAAAACAAACACTGAAGCTTTCTTT. The V and J genes are TRBV5-4 and TRBJ1-1; 9 positions agree with TRBD1. The CDR3 extends over 17 amino acids. CDR1 is SGHNT and CDR2 is YYREEE in the germline V gene (reference sequence). V trimming: 5 bases; J trimming: 2 bases; junction bases outside the gene matches: 13.

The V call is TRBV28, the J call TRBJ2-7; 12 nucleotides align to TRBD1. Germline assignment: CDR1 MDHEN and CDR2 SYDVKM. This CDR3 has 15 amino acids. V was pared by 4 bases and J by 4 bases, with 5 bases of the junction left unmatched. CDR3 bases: TGTGCCAGCAGTTCAGGGGACAGGGGGCTATACGAGCAGTACTTC. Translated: CASSSGDRGLYEQYF. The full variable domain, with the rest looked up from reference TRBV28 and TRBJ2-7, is DVKVTQSSRYLVKRTGEKVFLECVQDMDHENMFWYRQDPGLGLRLIYFSYDVKMKEKGDIPEGYSVSREKKERFSLILESASTNQTSMYLCASSSGDRGLYEQYFGPGTRLTVT.